A single sample gave rise to the 32 T cell receptor beta chains below, sequenced in a study of blood T cell repertoires in COVID-19. The data were produced by immunoSEQ multiplex PCR, yet TCRdb's version contains in-frame clones alone and is incomplete. The top ten hold around 14% of the sample, which has some 180,000 clones, 80% seen once. Sequences were obtained from PBMCs or T cells enriched from blood (not recorded which). The receptors were sampled from a man in his 60s who had been exposed to COVID-19.

The chain couples TRBV19 to TRBJ2-7; D is uncertain. Germline-derived CDR1 and CDR2 are LNHDA and SQIVND (reference sequence). Between the trimmed V and J ends, which lost 6 bases and 0 bases, there was a span of 15 bases. The CDR3 has 15 residues. The CDR3 DNA reads as TGTGCCAGTAGCCAAAGTCTATTAAGCTCCTACGAGCAGTACTTC. Amino acid sequence: CASSQSLLSSYEQYF. The full variable domain, rest sourced from reference TRBV19 and TRBJ2-7, is DGGITQSPKYLFRKEGQNVTLSCEQNLNHDAMYWYRQDPGQGLRLIYYSQIVNDFQKGDIAEGYSVSREKKESFPLTVTSAQKNPTAFYLCASSQSLLSSYEQYFGPGTRLTVT.

The chain links TRBV5-1 to TRBJ2-3; 16 bases match TRBD2. J lost 4 bases, V lost 1 base, and 9 bases had no gene match. Germline V gives CDR1 SGHRS, CDR2 YFSETQ. The CDR3 totals 19 residues. CDR3 region: CASSLLQGTSGRGPDTQYF. CDR3 bases: TGCGCCAGCAGCTTGCTTCAAGGGACTAGCGGGAGGGGGCCAGATACGCAGTATTTT.

This clone was seen once. V usage is TRBV18 and J usage is TRBJ1-5; weak D call: TRBD1 (5 bases). The CDR3 is made up of 14 amino acids. Germline lookup yields CDR1 KGHSH and CDR2 LQKENI. V dropped 4 bases and J dropped 2 bases, with 9 bases sitting between them. The CDR3 sequence: CASSQGLGNQPQHF. As DNA, the CDR3 is TGTGCCAGCTCACAGGGGTTAGGCAATCAGCCCCAGCATTTT.

The rearrangement links TRBV6-1 to TRBJ2-7, with TRBD2 identical over 7 bases. The CDR3 loop spans 15 amino acids. V was pared by 0 bases and J by 4 bases, with 6 bases of the junction left unmatched. CDR1 and CDR2 (germline): MNHNS, SASEGT. CDR3 region: CASSEAGGRAYEQYF. CDR3 nucleotides: TGTGCCAGCAGTGAAGCAGGAGGGAGGGCTTACGAGCAGTACTTC.

The DNA for the CDR3 is TGTGCCAGCAGCTCCGACCCCCCGACAGGGAACAATCAGCCCCAGCATTTT. Encoded protein: CASSSDPPTGNNQPQHF. This sequence joins TRBV7-9 and TRBJ1-5; 7 nucleotides align to TRBD1. Germline CDR1 SEHNR, CDR2 FQNEAQ (reference sequence). Trimming took 4 bases from V and 3 from J; bases not matched to a gene: 12. The CDR3 has 17 amino acids.

The V call is TRBV30, the J call TRBJ1-2; 12 nucleotides agree with TRBD1. Germline V CDR1 and CDR2: GTSNPN, SVGIG (reference sequence). The CDR3 has 17 amino acids. J gave up 0 bases and V 5 bases, and 10 bases lay outside the gene matches. The CDR3 coding sequence is TGTGCCTGGGTGGGACAGGGGGCAATAAACCCTAACTATGGCTACACCTTC. Residues: CAWVGQGAINPNYGYTF.

The chain combines TRBV24-1 with TRBJ1-2, with 8 bases fitting TRBD1. The CDR3 loop spans 11 amino acids. The V gene end was trimmed by 7 bases and the J gene end by 8 bases; junction bases not matched to a gene: 2. The germline V gene encodes CDR1 KGHDR and CDR2 SFDVKD. CDR3 bases: TGTGCCACCAGGGACAGGGCAGGCTACACCTTC. Its protein product is CATRDRAGYTF.

This chain uses TRBV27 with TRBJ2-7; TRBD2 agrees at 13 bases. From germline, CDR1 is MNHEY and CDR2 SMNVEV (reference sequence). Trimming took 6 bases from V and 6 from J; bases not matched to a gene: 8. CDR3 size: 15 residues. CDR3 residues: CASSSTSGRAGEQYF. In DNA, the CDR3 is TGTGCCAGCAGCTCAACTAGCGGGAGGGCCGGCGAGCAGTACTTC.

This chain connects TRBV6-5 to TRBJ1-1; 10 bases agree with TRBD1. The V gene end was trimmed by 7 bases and the J gene end by 0 bases; junction bases not matched to a gene: 5. The CDR3 sequence is 15 residues long. The germline V gene encodes CDR1 MNHEY and CDR2 SVGAGI. The CDR3 coding sequence is TGTGCCAGCAATAGACAGGGGGCTCTGAACACTGAAGCTTTCTTT. Translated, it gives CASNRQGALNTEAFF.

This clone was detected only a few times. The chain recombines TRBV19 with TRBJ2-7, with 7 bases lining up with TRBD1. V shed 5 bases, J shed 5 bases, and the junction held 9 bases outside the gene matches. The CDR3 length is 14 residues. In germline, CDR1 is LNHDA, CDR2 SQIVND (reference sequence). The CDR3 nucleotides read TGTGCCAGTAGTCCACAGACAGGGCGGAACGAGCAGTACTTC. This codes for CASSPQTGRNEQYF.

The rearrangement uses TRBV9 and TRBJ1-1; D unresolved. The CDR3 is 15 residues long. Trimming cost V 4 bases and J 3 bases, with 16 bases left between them. Germline CDR1 reads SGDLS; CDR2 reads YYNGEE. The CDR3 spells CASSPRRQAYTEAFF. CDR3 DNA sequence: TGTGCCAGCAGCCCCCGCCGCCAGGCTTACACTGAAGCTTTCTTT.

This chain uses TRBV11-3 with TRBJ1-2, with unresolved D. This CDR3 is 15 amino acids long. Between the trimmed V and J ends, which lost 2 bases and 5 bases, there was a span of 15 bases. CDR1 and CDR2 (germline): SGHNT, YENEEA. CDR3 sequence (DNA): TGTGCCAGCAGCTTATTTGGCAGCGAACATTATGGCTACACCTTC. Its protein is CASSLFGSEHYGYTF.

The chain recombines TRBV2 with TRBJ2-7; D is perhaps TRBD2 (5 bases). The CDR3 totals 14 residues. V dropped 3 bases and J dropped 6 bases, with 15 bases sitting between them. Germline values: CDR1 SNHLY, CDR2 FYNNEI. The CDR3 is CASSDDGEFGEQYF. The DNA of the CDR3 is TGTGCCAGCAGTGATGACGGGGAATTCGGCGAGCAGTACTTC. The whole variable domain, filled in from reference TRBV2 and TRBJ2-7, reads EPEVTQTPSHQVTQMGQEVILRCVPISNHLYFYWYRQILGQKVEFLVSFYNNEISEKSEIFDDQFSVERPDGSNFTLKIRSTKLEDSAMYFCASSDDGEFGEQYFGPGTRLTVT.

V is TRBV6-5 and J is TRBJ2-1; maybe TRBD2 (6 bases). V gave up 6 bases and J gave up 0 bases, with 12 bases separating them. CDR3 size: 15 residues. The germline gives CDR1 MNHEY, CDR2 SVGAGI. Here the CDR3 reads CASSSAGSSYNEQFF. CDR3 DNA: TGTGCCAGCAGCTCCGCCGGGAGCTCCTACAATGAGCAGTTCTTC.

The chain links TRBV18 to TRBJ2-7; 10 bases align to TRBD2. Germline V gene lookup returns CDR1 KGHSH and CDR2 LQKENI. V gave up 3 bases and J gave up 4 bases; unmatched junction bases: 9. The CDR3 has 16 residues. CDR3 nucleotide sequence: TGTGCCAGCTCACCGCGGGTAGCGGGAGGAGATTACGAGCAGTACTTC. Translation: CASSPRVAGGDYEQYF. The full variable domain, completed using reference TRBV18 and TRBJ2-7, is NAGVMQNPRHLVRRRGQEARLRCSPMKGHSHVYWYRQLPEEGLKFMVYLQKENIIDESGMPKERFSAEFPKEGPSILRIQQVVRGDSAAYFCASSPRVAGGDYEQYFGPGTRLTVT.

The gene calls are TRBV27 and TRBJ1-2; TRBD1 agrees at 8 bases. The junction had 11 bases not matched to a gene; V was cut back by 4 bases and J by 4 bases. Germline V gives CDR1 MNHEY, CDR2 SMNVEV (reference sequence). The CDR3 totals 16 residues. Written as DNA, the CDR3 is TGTGCCAGCAGTTCCGGACAGGGATCTGGCGGCTATGGCTACACCTTC. The encoded protein is CASSSGQGSGGYGYTF.

The genes are TRBV9 and TRBJ2-1; 8 bases fit TRBD2. The V gene end was trimmed by 3 bases and the J gene end by 3 bases; junction bases not matched to a gene: 8. The CDR3 spans 16 residues. Germline V gene lookup returns CDR1 SGDLS and CDR2 YYNGEE. The CDR3 region is CASSESPGGGYNEQFF. DNA of the CDR3: TGTGCCAGCAGCGAGAGCCCCGGGGGGGGCTACAATGAGCAGTTCTTC.

The chain couples TRBV5-1 to TRBJ2-3, with 12 bases identical to TRBD1. Germline V gives CDR1 SGHRS, CDR2 YFSETQ. The CDR3 sequence is 16 residues long. The junction had 6 bases not matched to a gene; V was cut back by 4 bases and J by 3 bases. CDR3 sequence: CASSPGTGGITDTQYF. CDR3 DNA: TGCGCCAGCAGCCCAGGGACAGGGGGCATTACAGATACGCAGTATTTT.

The genes are TRBV10-3 and TRBJ1-2; weak D call: TRBD1 (6 bases). The CDR3 runs to 15 residues. The germline CDR1 and CDR2 sequences are ENHRY and SYGVKD. V lost 2 bases to trimming and J lost 4 bases, with 14 bases between them. CDR3 nucleotides: TGTGCCATCAGTGAGCCTGGGGGCGAAACCTATGGCTACACCTTC. The encoded protein is CAISEPGGETYGYTF.

The rearrangement joins TRBV10-3 to TRBJ2-1, with 14 bases identical to TRBD2. The CDR3 totals 18 residues. The V gene's germline CDR1 is ENHRY and CDR2 SYGVKD. V dropped 4 bases and J dropped 0; count of bases not matched to a gene: 5. The CDR3 nucleotides are TGTGCCATCAGTGGTCGGACTAGCGGGGGGAGCTCCTACAATGAGCAGTTCTTC. This sequence encodes CAISGRTSGGSSYNEQFF.

The chain couples TRBV7-7 to TRBJ2-2; 8 nucleotides line up with TRBD2. The CDR3 contains 15 residues. Looked up from germline, CDR1 is SSHAT and CDR2 is FNYEAQ (reference sequence). V gave up 11 bases and J gave up 0 bases; unmatched junction bases: 8. The CDR3 sequence is CALGGSGTNTGELFF. CDR3 sequence (DNA): TGTGCCCTGGGCGGTAGCGGGACGAACACCGGGGAGCTGTTTTTT.

This clone was detected once. The rearrangement joins TRBV5-4 to TRBJ2-7; possible D gene TRBD2, 5 bases. The CDR3 is 15 residues long. The V gene lost 1 base and the J gene lost 2 bases, with 13 bases spanning the gap. The germline V gene has CDR1 SGHNT and CDR2 YYREEE (reference sequence). The CDR3 region is CASSLSASSTYEQYF. CDR3 bases: TGTGCCAGCAGCTTGTCGGCTAGCAGTACCTACGAGCAGTACTTC.

This sequence joins TRBV5-1 and TRBJ2-7; 11 nucleotides align to TRBD1. The CDR3 runs to 17 residues. V trimming: 0 bases; J trimming: 7 bases; junction bases outside the gene matches: 12. Per the germline V gene, CDR1 is SGHRS and CDR2 is YFSETQ. In DNA form, the CDR3 reads TGCGCCAGCAGCTTGGCTTGGACAGGGGGCGCAGGGGGTGAGCAGTACTTC. Protein product: CASSLAWTGGAGGEQYF.

CDR3 in amino acids: CATSDRTRPSSYNEQFF. The CDR3 DNA sequence: TGTGCCACCAGTGATCGGACTAGGCCCAGCTCCTACAATGAGCAGTTCTTC. The rearrangement uses TRBV24-1 and TRBJ2-1; TRBD2 agrees at 7 bases. Germline CDR1 is KGHDR and CDR2 is SFDVKD. Unmatched junction bases numbered 7, after V lost 3 bases and J lost 0 bases. There are 17 residues in the CDR3.

The chain links TRBV19 to TRBJ1-5, with D perhaps matching TRBD1 (6 bases). Deletions cut 11 bases from V and 6 bases from J, with 20 bases between. Germline V CDR1 and CDR2: LNHDA, SQIVND (reference sequence). The CDR3 has 14 residues. The CDR3 nucleotides read TGTGCCGCCCGGGGCAGGGGCGTAAGTCAGCCCCAGCATTTT. Amino acids: CAARGRGVSQPQHF.

This chain joins TRBV6-6 and TRBJ2-5, with D tentatively TRBD2 (6 bases). This CDR3 contains 14 residues. The germline V and J ends were trimmed by 8 bases and 9 bases, with 22 bases remaining between them. Per the germline V gene, CDR1 is MNHNY and CDR2 is SVGAGI (reference sequence). CDR3 nucleotides: TGTGCCAGCGAAGAGGGGACTGCTGCGAGAGCCCAGTACTTC. Translation gives CASEEGTAARAQYF.

The chain recombines TRBV2 with TRBJ2-3; possibly TRBD2 for D (6 bases). Germline CDR1 reads SNHLY; CDR2 reads FYNNEI. Trimming took off 7 bases at V and 4 bases at J, with 21 bases between the two ends. This CDR3 spans 16 amino acids. The CDR3 region is CASKVAARGTADTQYF. DNA for the CDR3: TGTGCCAGCAAGGTAGCGGCCCGGGGAACGGCAGATACGCAGTATTTT.

The chain is built from TRBV15 and TRBJ2-2; D is possibly TRBD1 (5 bases). This CDR3 comprises 15 residues. The germline V gene has CDR1 LNHNV and CDR2 YYDKDF (reference sequence). Trimming removed 8 bases from V and 7 bases from J, with 20 bases in between. As DNA, the CDR3 is TGTGCCACCCTCGACAGAGTTCAATTCGGCGGGGAGCTGTTTTTT. Translation gives CATLDRVQFGGELFF.

The V and J genes are TRBV9 and TRBJ2-2; 10 bases fit TRBD2. CDR1 is SGDLS, CDR2 YYNGEE, per germline. This CDR3 comprises 18 residues. J lost 1 base, V lost 0 bases, and 6 bases had no gene match. The DNA for the CDR3 is TGTGCCAGCAGCGTAGGGGTAGCGGGAGGCCGGAACACCGGGGAGCTGTTTTTT. This translates into CASSVGVAGGRNTGELFF.

This clone was counted once. This chain uses TRBV12-3 or TRBV12-4 with TRBJ2-7; D uncertain. The CDR3 is 13 residues long. V dropped 1 base and J dropped 4 bases, with 8 bases sitting between them. CDR3 coding DNA: TGTGCCAGCAGTTTAGTATCCAGGTACGAGCAGTACTTC. It encodes CASSLVSRYEQYF.

The chain couples TRBV7-2 to TRBJ2-5; unclear D gene. Germline values: CDR1 SGHTA, CDR2 FQGNSA. V lost 1 base, J lost 1 base, and 13 bases lay in between. CDR3 length: 16 residues. This CDR3 reads CASSLVFFRFQETQYF. The CDR3 DNA is TGTGCCAGCAGCTTAGTGTTCTTTCGTTTCCAAGAGACCCAGTACTTC.

This chain connects TRBV3-1 (or the pseudogene TRBV3-2) to TRBJ2-1, with D possibly matching TRBD1 (5 bases). Per the germline V gene, CDR1 is LGHDT and CDR2 is YNNKEL (reference sequence). The length of the CDR3 is 15 residues. V was cut by 1 base and J by 2 bases, with 9 bases left in between. In DNA form, the CDR3 reads TGTGCCAGCAGCCAAGCCAGGGTAACCTACAATGAGCAGTTCTTC. As protein: CASSQARVTYNEQFF.